The TCR beta chain under discussion was sequenced for a study of Graves' ophthalmopathy and Graves' hyperthyroidism. Study-level findings and limits: A roughly 81% specificity and 87.88% sensitivity were achieved by a 13-signature model that separated ophthalmopathy from stable hyperthyroidism.

The diagnosis was founded upon clinical symptoms, serum thyroxine, TRAb, thyroid ultrasound and orbital computed tomography. The V gene's germline CDR1 is SQVTM and CDR2 ANQGSEA. V gave up 3 bases and J gave up 3 bases, with 23 bases separating them. This CDR3 has 17 amino acids. This clonotype was recorded at least ten times. What it recognizes is unknown. Investigators amplified TCR beta CDR3 regions from RNA transcripts. Investigators did first-round RT-PCR with HTBI primers, then second-round multiplex PCR. Each CDR3 protein is one row after TCRdb ran MiXCR on the multiplex PCR reads. The table lists some 750,000 distinct CDR3 sequences, roughly 40% of them singletons.

The TCR was taken from an adult man with Graves' ophthalmopathy. J is TRBJ1-2 and V is TRBV29-1; TRBD1 might be the D (5 bases). The material sequenced was peripheral blood. The CDR3 sequence: CSVDSLGQGRTDYGYTF. The CDR3 region has the DNA TGCAGCGTTGATTCCCTAGGCCAGGGACGAACGGACTATGGCTACACCTTC.